The rows below give T cell receptor beta chains drawn from one sample of a study of blood T cells in healthy people across ages. TCRdb re-called the 5' RACE reads through MiXCR, storing one row per CDR3 protein. The table lists approximately 800,000 distinct CDR3 sequences, 46% of them singletons, with 15% to 20% in the top ten. What was sequenced was blood. These receptors came from an elderly man in good health. Each CDR3 is given with its conserved first and last residue.

CDR3aa	v_gene	j_gene
CASSLQVTGELFF	TRBV6-1	TRBJ2-2
CSVRGRAGETQYF	TRBV29-1	TRBJ2-5
CASSLVRTGRANEQFF	TRBV7-8	TRBJ2-1
CASSIGGLAGELSYNEQYF	TRBV5-1	.
CASSDQGVQNSPLHF	TRBV10-2	TRBJ1-6
CASSSRTSGTADAQYF	TRBV11-3	TRBJ2-3
CASQLAPSGGYNEQFF	TRBV6-6	TRBJ2-1
CASSVRPSGVQFF	TRBV9	TRBJ2-1
CSAREPSYEQYF	TRBV20-1	TRBJ2-7
CASSQDVAGGRETQYF	TRBV4-2	.
CASSQTNWGTQYF	TRBV14	TRBJ2-5
CASSDQQETQYF	TRBV9	TRBJ2-5
CSARGGAAYNEQFF	TRBV20-1	TRBJ2-1
CASSPKGATYNEQFF	TRBV7-3	TRBJ2-1
CACSRIKGAEAFF	TRBV6-5	TRBJ1-1
CASIRPGQGDGANVLTF	TRBV21-1	TRBJ2-6
CASSSGTGREETQYF	TRBV7-2	TRBJ2-5
CAGSPYKGQGATDTQYF	TRBV3-1	TRBJ2-3
CASSQDREYNEQFF	TRBV4-3	TRBJ2-1
CASSSLVGNNEQFF	TRBV2	TRBJ2-1
CSANRLAGISEQFF	TRBV20-1	TRBJ2-1
CSARGPDSPLSGANVLTF	TRBV20-1	TRBJ2-6
CSARDADRGSSYEQYF	TRBV20-1	TRBJ2-7
CSASIELSFPYNEQFF	TRBV20-1	TRBJ2-1
CASSLSDRASYEQYF	TRBV7-9	TRBJ2-7
CASSDPIAGNTGELFF	TRBV6-2/TRBV6-3	TRBJ2-2
CASSVYGGQGTGELFF	TRBV2	TRBJ2-2
CASSFVAENEQFF	TRBV12-3/TRBV12-4	TRBJ2-1
CASSSLTGDSYEQYF	TRBV7-9	TRBJ2-7
CASLSGSYNEQFF	TRBV28	TRBJ2-1
CSARDRGKSEKLFF	TRBV20-1	TRBJ1-4
CASRTGTSGNEQYF	TRBV7-3	TRBJ2-5
CAISVKGLAGNEQFF	TRBV10-3	TRBJ2-1